The 3 T cell receptor beta chains presented below share a single source sample, sequenced in a study of response to subunit inactivated influenza vaccine. TCRdb re-called the RT-PCR reads with MiXCR, one entry per CDR3 protein. The sample has more than 250,000 distinct CDR3 sequences, roughly a fifth seen once. The sample consisted of PBMCs from blood, taken approximately 20 months after vaccination. The receptors were sampled from a man aged 45 to 70 who received an inactivated influenza vaccine.

The rearrangement uses TRBV5-6 and TRBJ1-5; D gene unclear. V lost 2 bases and J 3 bases, leaving 6 bases between the germline ends. Per germline, CDR1 SGHDT and CDR2 YYEEEE. This CDR3 comprises 13 residues. The CDR3 region has the DNA TGTGCCAGCAGCTTTCAGTTCAATCAGCCCCAGCATTTT. Translation: CASSFQFNQPQHF. The whole variable domain, remainder taken from reference TRBV5-6 and TRBJ1-5, is DAGVTQSPTHLIKTRGQQVTLRCSPKSGHDTVSWYQQALGQGPQFIFQYYEEEERQRGNFPDRFSGHQFPNYSSELNVNALLLGDSALYLCASSFQFNQPQHFGDGTRLSIL.

This clonotype was observed at least ten times. J is TRBJ2-1 and V is TRBV14, with D perhaps TRBD1 (5 bases). The CDR3 sequence is 16 residues long. V was trimmed by 0 bases and J by 2 bases, leaving 11 bases between them. Germline V gene sequence: CDR1 SGHDN, CDR2 FVKESK. In DNA, the CDR3 is TGTGCCAGCAGCCAAGATATGTGGACAACCTACAATGAGCAGTTCTTC. Its translation is CASSQDMWTTYNEQFF.

The rearrangement links TRBV15 to TRBJ1-5, with TRBD1 matching over 7 bases. CDR1 and CDR2 (germline): LNHNV, YYDKDF (reference sequence). The CDR3 totals 15 residues. Unmatched junction bases numbered 1, after V lost 1 base and J lost 1 base. The CDR3 DNA follows: TGTGCCACCAGCAGAGGACAGGGAAGCAATCAGCCCCAGCATTTT. Translated, it gives CATSRGQGSNQPQHF.